These 28 T cell receptor beta chains share one sample of origin, sequenced in a study of CD8+ T cells in alopecia areata (dated by TCRdb to the late 2010s). Libraries were prepared through the immunoSEQ multiplex PCR assay. To provide template for TCR sequencing, every sample had RNA extracted and reverse transcribed into cDNA. Here the immuneACCESS table is served through TCRdb, limited to in-frame sequences with V and J called. Missing clones are a known gap in these copies; in checked studies unresolved V genes cover under half, and the rest lacks a known reason. The sample profile shows 150,000 or so clones; 45% to 60% of them were found once. The ten largest clones capture more than 15% of the sample. This specimen's time point label, interpreted: around 4 weeks on oral tofacitinib. The sample's treatment or condition, from its label and the paper: oral pan-JAK inhibitor, 5-10 mg twice daily.

This sample comprised CD8+ T cells sorted from blood, obtained at week 4, from a patient treated with tofacitinib. The receptors derive from a human donor with alopecia areata.

The CDR3 reads CASSFDWGYGELFF. The DNA for the CDR3 is TGCGCCAGCAGCTTCGATTGGGGGTACGGGGAGCTGTTTTTT. J is TRBJ2-2 and V is TRBV5-1; D tentatively reads TRBD1 or TRBD2 (5 bases each). CDR1 is SGHRS, CDR2 YFSETQ, per germline. The CDR3 spans 14 residues. Trimming pared 2 bases from V and 7 bases from J, leaving 12 bases between.

J is TRBJ2-6 and V is TRBV13; the D is unclear. The V gene lost 6 bases and the J gene lost 0 bases, with 6 bases spanning the gap. Germline V CDR1 and CDR2: PRHDT, FYEKMQ (reference sequence). There are 14 residues in the CDR3. CDR3 coding DNA: TGTGCCAGCAGGGCGTACTCTGGGGCCAACGTCCTGACTTTC. This translates into CASRAYSGANVLTF.

This chain uses TRBV25-1 with TRBJ1-6; TRBD1 matches at 7 bases. This CDR3 contains 15 residues. The germline gives CDR1 MGHDK, CDR2 SYGVNS. The V and J ends lost 0 bases and 8 bases, in that order; junction bases with no gene match: 4. CDR3 DNA: TGTGCCAGCAGTGAATATTACAGGGGCGATTCACCCCTCCACTTT. It yields the protein CASSEYYRGDSPLHF.

This clone showed up just a few times. The chain couples TRBV14 to TRBJ2-7; 8 nucleotides align to TRBD1. The CDR3 is 14 amino acids. Per the germline V gene, CDR1 is SGHDN and CDR2 is FVKESK. Trimming took 3 bases from V and 6 from J; bases not matched to a gene: 7. DNA of the CDR3: TGTGCCAGCAGCCACCCTGGACAGGGAGGCGAGCAGTACTTC. This translates into CASSHPGQGGEQYF.

The genes are TRBV6-6 and TRBJ1-5; TRBD1 might be the D (5 bases). The V end lost 5 bases, the J end lost 7 bases, and 12 bases lay between the germline ends. Germline CDR1 is MNHNY and CDR2 is SVGAGI (reference sequence). CDR3 length: 13 amino acids. The chain's CDR3 is CASSRDVGQPQHF. CDR3 DNA sequence: TGTGCCAGCAGTCGGGACGTCGGGCAGCCCCAGCATTTT.

This clone was observed a few times. The rearrangement links TRBV14 to TRBJ2-5, with D possibly called TRBD1 or TRBD2 (5 bases each). The germline V and J ends were trimmed by 2 bases and 5 bases, with 9 bases remaining between them. Germline values: CDR1 SGHDN, CDR2 FVKESK. This CDR3 is 13 amino acids long. In DNA form, the CDR3 reads TGTGCCAGCAGCCAACGACGGGGCGAGACCCAGTACTTC. The encoded protein is CASSQRRGETQYF.

The chain is built from TRBV27 and TRBJ2-7, with D perhaps TRBD1 or TRBD2 (6 bases each). The CDR3 runs 15 residues. The germline CDR1 and CDR2 sequences are MNHEY and SMNVEV (reference sequence). Trimming stripped 2 bases from V and 0 bases from J, with 11 bases between. CDR3 in amino acids: CASSLRGRGSYEQYF. In DNA form, the CDR3 reads TGTGCCAGCAGTTTACGGGGGCGAGGCTCCTACGAGCAGTACTTC.

This clone was recorded only once. In DNA, the CDR3 is TGTGCCAGCAGCCACGGACTAGCGGGGGGCAGGGATACGCAGTATTTT. Translating it yields CASSHGLAGGRDTQYF. This sequence joins TRBV7-2 and TRBJ2-3, with 14 bases lining up with TRBD2. Germline-derived CDR1 and CDR2 are SGHTA and FQGNSA. The CDR3 runs 16 residues. J lost 6 bases, V lost 5 bases, and 7 bases had no gene match.

The chain links TRBV30 to TRBJ1-4, with TRBD1 matching over 9 bases. With 4 bases clipped from V and 5 bases from J, the junction kept 5 bases outside the gene matches. Per the germline V gene, CDR1 is GTSNPN and CDR2 is SVGIG (reference sequence). CDR3 size: 14 residues. CDR3 in amino acids: CAWNPGTGNEKLFF. CDR3 coding DNA: TGTGCCTGGAATCCCGGGACAGGGAATGAAAAACTGTTTTTT. The full variable domain, in which reference TRBV30 and TRBJ1-4 provide the parts outside the CDR3, is SQTIHQWPATLVQPVGSPLSLECTVEGTSNPNLYWYRQAAGRGLQLLFYSVGIGQISSEVPQNLSASRPQDRQFILSSKKLLLSDSGFYLCAWNPGTGNEKLFFGSGTQLSVL.

V and J are TRBV2 and TRBJ2-3; D not certain. Germline V gives CDR1 SNHLY, CDR2 FYNNEI. CDR3 length equals 15 residues. Trimming took off 2 bases at V and 4 bases at J, with 13 bases between the two ends. The CDR3 DNA reads as TGTGCCAGCAGTGAACGGCTTACAAGCGCAGATACGCAGTATTTT. Protein sequence: CASSERLTSADTQYF.

This chain joins TRBV4-1 and TRBJ2-7; D might be TRBD2 (6 bases). Trimming took off 3 bases at V and 7 bases at J, with 16 bases between the two ends. This CDR3 is built from 14 residues. Germline CDR1 reads MGHRA; CDR2 reads YSYEKL. The CDR3 sequence: CASSQEGLPGEQYF. As DNA, the CDR3 is TGCGCCAGCAGCCAGGAGGGATTACCGGGGGAGCAGTACTTC.

V gene TRBV7-9 combines with J gene TRBJ1-5, with 9 bases matching TRBD1. Trimming at V came to 5 bases and at J to 9 bases, leaving 5 bases not matched to a gene. Germline loops: CDR1 SEHNR, CDR2 FQNEAQ (reference sequence). The CDR3 has 13 amino acids. CDR3 in DNA: TGTGCCAGCAGCACCGGGACAGGGCGGCCCCAGCATTTT. It specifies CASSTGTGRPQHF. The variable domain in full, with the rest retrieved from reference TRBV7-9 and TRBJ1-5, is DTGVSQNPRHKITKRGQNVTFRCDPISEHNRLYWYRQTLGQGPEFLTYFQNEAQLEKSRLLSDRFSAERPKGSFSTLEIQRTEQGDSAMYLCASSTGTGRPQHFGDGTRLSIL.

This chain joins TRBV5-4 and TRBJ2-7; maybe TRBD2 (6 bases). CDR1 is SGHNT and CDR2 is YYREEE in the germline V gene (reference sequence). The CDR3 covers 12 residues. V was clipped by 4 bases and J by 7 bases, with 12 bases between them. The CDR3 sequence is CASSAGLHEQYF. In DNA form, the CDR3 reads TGTGCCAGCAGCGCGGGACTGCATGAGCAGTACTTC. Based on the CDR3 plus reference TRBV5-4 and TRBJ2-7, the full variable domain is ETGVTQSPTHLIKTRGQQVTLRCSSQSGHNTVSWYQQALGQGPQFIFQYYREEENGRGNFPPRFSGLQFPNYSSELNVNALELDDSALYLCASSAGLHEQYFGPGTRLTVT.

CDR3 bases: TGTGCCAGCAGCTTGGGGACAGGGGCCAAAAACATTCAGTACTTC. Its translation is CASSLGTGAKNIQYF. This chain joins TRBV7-9 and TRBJ2-4; 9 bases agree with TRBD1. CDR1 and CDR2 (germline): SEHNR, FQNEAQ (reference sequence). The V gene end was trimmed by 3 bases and the J gene end by 1 base; junction bases not matched to a gene: 1. The CDR3 length is 15 residues.

J is TRBJ2-7 and V is TRBV19; D is possibly TRBD1 or TRBD2 (6 bases each). V was pared by 5 bases and J by 3 bases, with 20 bases between. The CDR3 runs 16 residues. Germline CDR1 and CDR2: LNHDA and SQIVND (reference sequence). The CDR3 region has the DNA TGTGCCAGTAGTGCCGAGGAGGGGGAGTGGGACTACGAGCAGTACTTC. This encodes CASSAEEGEWDYEQYF.

The chain carries TRBV6-6 and TRBJ1-2; possible D gene TRBD1, 5 bases. The CDR3 totals 15 residues. V shed 6 bases and J shed 4 bases, with 18 bases lying between them. Germline V CDR1 and CDR2: MNHNY, SVGAGI (reference sequence). CDR3 bases: TGTGCCAGCAGCCCGGGACCGAAGGTGGGCTATGGCTACACCTTC. This sequence encodes CASSPGPKVGYGYTF.

The chain combines TRBV27 with TRBJ2-3, with TRBD2 matching over 10 bases. Germline loops: CDR1 MNHEY, CDR2 SMNVEV (reference sequence). CDR3 size: 15 residues. The ends lost 7 bases at V and 6 bases at J; junction bases unmatched: 10. In DNA, the CDR3 is TGTGCCAGCAACGATAGCGGGGGGCCAGCGGATACGCAGTATTTT. This gives the protein CASNDSGGPADTQYF.

The rearrangement joins TRBV7-9 to TRBJ1-3; the D gene is possibly TRBD1 (6 bases). The CDR3 spans 17 residues. Trimming pared 5 bases from V and 0 bases from J, leaving 17 bases between. The germline CDR1 and CDR2 sequences are SEHNR and FQNEAQ (reference sequence). The CDR3 DNA is TGTGCCAGCAGCGCAGTGGGGGACACAGACTCTGGAAACACCATATATTTT. This encodes CASSAVGDTDSGNTIYF.

This clone turned up a few times. J is TRBJ2-1 and V is TRBV6-5, with D perhaps assigned TRBD1 or TRBD2 (5 bases each). Deletions cut 1 base from V and 4 bases from J, with 11 bases between. The CDR3 spans 15 residues. From germline, CDR1 is MNHEY and CDR2 SVGAGI. In nucleotides, the CDR3 is TGTGCCAGCAGTTACTTTTCCGAGGGGTACAATGAGCAGTTCTTC. It codes for CASSYFSEGYNEQFF.

J is TRBJ2-7 and V is TRBV13; maybe TRBD1 (6 bases). The CDR3 covers 12 residues. CDR1 PRHDT and CDR2 FYEKMQ come from the germline V gene (reference sequence). The germline V and J ends were trimmed by 4 bases and 3 bases, with 7 bases remaining between them. CDR3 in amino acids: CASSSGDYEQYF. CDR3 bases: TGTGCCAGCAGCTCAGGGGACTACGAGCAGTACTTC.

The rearrangement links TRBV27 to TRBJ2-5; D gene unclear. V was clipped by 3 bases and J by 4 bases, with 9 bases between them. The V gene's germline CDR1 is MNHEY and CDR2 SMNVEV (reference sequence). The CDR3 length is 13 residues. CDR3: CASSFAHLETQYF. In nucleotides, the CDR3 is TGTGCCAGCAGTTTCGCTCATTTAGAGACCCAGTACTTC.

There are a few counts of this clone. V usage is TRBV29-1 and J usage is TRBJ2-1; TRBD2 aligns across 14 bases. The CDR3 extends over 16 amino acids. CDR1 is SQVTM and CDR2 is ANQGSEA in the germline V gene. V trimming: 6 bases; J trimming: 6 bases; junction bases outside the gene matches: 10. CDR3 nucleotide sequence: TGCAGCGTCGCGGGACTAGCGGGGGCCTCGCGCAATGAGCAGTTCTTC. Encoded protein: CSVAGLAGASRNEQFF.

This clone was picked up a small number of times. V usage is TRBV6-5 and J usage is TRBJ2-5, with 9 bases identical to TRBD2. Per the germline V gene, CDR1 is MNHEY and CDR2 is SVGAGI. V was clipped by 5 bases and J by 3 bases; unmatched bases: 1. The length of the CDR3 is 13 residues. The CDR3 DNA is TGTGCCAGCAGTAGACTAGCGGAAGAGACCCAGTACTTC. It is translated as CASSRLAEETQYF.

The chain carries TRBV27 and TRBJ1-5; D ambiguous. Trimming pared 5 bases from V and 2 bases from J, leaving 13 bases between. CDR3 length equals 15 residues. CDR1 is MNHEY and CDR2 is SMNVEV in the germline V gene (reference sequence). The CDR3 DNA sequence: TGTGCCAGCAGTCCCCCCTCCTGGCGCAATCAGCCCCAGCATTTT. Amino acid sequence: CASSPPSWRNQPQHF.

This clone was detected a few times. This chain joins TRBV5-1 and TRBJ1-1; a possible D gene is TRBD1 (6 bases). V was clipped by 3 bases and J by 2 bases, with 11 bases between them. The CDR3 runs 14 residues. CDR1 is SGHRS and CDR2 is YFSETQ in the germline V gene. CDR3 DNA: TGCGCCAGCAGCTGGACAGCATCCAACACTGAAGCTTTCTTT. It translates to CASSWTASNTEAFF.

This clone showed up just a few times. The chain recombines TRBV6-1 with TRBJ2-2; 7 nucleotides match TRBD1. Germline V gene sequence: CDR1 MNHNS, CDR2 SASEGT. CDR3 length equals 18 residues. Losses at the gene ends were 1 base for V and 4 bases for J; bases not matched to a gene: 12. The CDR3 DNA sequence: TGTGCCAGCAGTGAAGACAACAGGGGATGGTCAAGCACCGGGGAGCTGTTTTTT. Protein: CASSEDNRGWSSTGELFF.

CDR3 in amino acids: CAWSVGIASNQPQHF. The CDR3, as DNA: TGTGCCTGGAGTGTAGGCATCGCTAGCAATCAGCCCCAGCATTTT. The chain links TRBV30 to TRBJ1-5, with no clear D. Germline values: CDR1 GTSNPN, CDR2 SVGIG (reference sequence). The CDR3 covers 15 residues. V lost 0 bases and J lost 0, with 9 bases in between.

The rearrangement links TRBV5-1 to TRBJ2-1; 12 bases are a match to TRBD1. Trimming removed 2 bases from V and 11 bases from J; junction bases left unmatched: 5. Germline V gene sequence: CDR1 SGHRS, CDR2 YFSETQ. This CDR3 is built from 14 residues. The CDR3 bases are TGCGCCAGCAGCTTTTCGGGACAGGGGGCTCAGCAGTTCTTC. Amino acid sequence: CASSFSGQGAQQFF.